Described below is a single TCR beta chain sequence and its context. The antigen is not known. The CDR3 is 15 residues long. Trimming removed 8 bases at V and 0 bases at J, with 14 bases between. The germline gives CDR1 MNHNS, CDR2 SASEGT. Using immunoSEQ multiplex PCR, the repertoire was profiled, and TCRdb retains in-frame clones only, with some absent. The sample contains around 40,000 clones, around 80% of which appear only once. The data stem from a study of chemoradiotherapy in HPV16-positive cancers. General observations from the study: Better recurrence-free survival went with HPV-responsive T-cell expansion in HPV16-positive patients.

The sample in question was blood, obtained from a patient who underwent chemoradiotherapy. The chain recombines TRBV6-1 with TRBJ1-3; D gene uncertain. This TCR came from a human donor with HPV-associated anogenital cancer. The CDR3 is CASETNFGSGNTIYF. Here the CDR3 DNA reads TGTGCCAGCGAGACCAACTTCGGCTCTGGAAACACCATATATTTT.